This is a list of T cell receptor beta chains from one sample in a study of cytomegalovirus exposure and HLA in healthy donors. Some clones are missing from TCRdb's copy, which holds only in-frame ones; the method was immunoSEQ multiplex PCR. The sample holds around 230,000 clones, about 88% seen once. Sequencing was done on a sample of PBMCs. Every receptor here comes from a girl aged 2 to 10 in good health and CMV-seronegative. Each CDR3 is given without its conserved first and last residue.

j_call v_call cdr3_aa
TRBJ2-5 TRBV5-1 ASSLDATFEGFYQETQY
TRBJ1-2 TRBV18 ASSPDSRNYGYT
TRBJ2-1 TRBV13 ASSSTLAHEQF
TRBJ1-5 TRBV6-1 ASSERSNQPQH
TRBJ2-1 TRBV13 ASSGSSNEQF
TRBJ1-4 TRBV18 ASSPRGEKLF
- TRBV5-4 ASSLYHRGTSYEQY
TRBJ1-5 TRBV18 ASSRDRGQDQPQH
TRBJ1-6 TRBV10-3 AISELSGTYNSPLH
TRBJ2-7 TRBV7-9 ASSFSDSSDEQY
- TRBV30 AWSVGGLSDEQY
TRBJ2-7 TRBV10-3 AISAVSDYEQY
TRBJ2-1 TRBV10-1 ASGPSGIGSYNEQF
TRBJ1-4 TRBV5-1 ASSETSQATNEKLF
TRBJ1-2 TRBV6-5 ASRRLAGGHGYT
TRBJ1-6 TRBV6-1 ASSDGAWGGNSPLH
TRBJ1-6 TRBV7-6 ASSADRDSPLH
TRBJ1-2 TRBV6-5 ASSRQGDYGYT
TRBJ1-3 TRBV29-1 SVLDRRPGNTIY
TRBJ1-6 TRBV4-2 ASSQGALGSPLH
TRBJ2-2 TRBV7-6 ASSQFPGTANTGELF
TRBJ2-4 TRBV2 ASSEHSGGAGAKNIQY
TRBJ1-2 TRBV12-5 ASGPDRGYGYT
TRBJ1-5 TRBV4-1 ASSTRAGGNQPQH
TRBJ1-5 TRBV19 ASKVETGVSNQPQH
TRBJ1-1 TRBV13 ASSTRTGRGKAF
TRBJ2-7 TRBV19 ASSRGLAGDSYEQY
TRBJ2-7 TRBV7-8 ASSLAQSYEQY
TRBJ2-5 TRBV5-1 ASSLAARGGEETQY
TRBJ2-7 TRBV11-3 ASSSPSGSYEQY
TRBJ1-2 TRBV6-4 ASIGTPITTNYGYT
TRBJ1-1 TRBV7-9 ASSLDRAGRGTEAF
TRBJ2-1 TRBV4-2 ASSPSGTGYNEQF
TRBJ2-1 TRBV5-1 ASSLEGQVSNNEQF
TRBJ2-3 TRBV2 ASSDMDRPSADTQY
TRBJ1-6 TRBV9 ASSRIRDSPLH
TRBJ1-2 TRBV30 AWSGWLPYGYT
TRBJ1-4 TRBV6-1 ASSEFLGRAPQGLF
TRBJ2-3 TRBV29-1 SVGRVDTQY
TRBJ2-7 TRBV5-1 ASRDRGQDEQY
TRBJ2-7 TRBV21-1 ASSREREVNEQY
TRBJ1-3 TRBV18 ASSPGIEDTIY
TRBJ2-7 TRBV9 ASSVGPGLHYEQY
TRBJ2-6 TRBV5-1 ASRHRPGFMSGANVLT
TRBJ2-3 TRBV9 ASSPTSGGAPTDTQY
TRBJ2-3 TRBV5-4 ASSLRLAESTDTQY
TRBJ2-1 TRBV7-9 ASSPPGQGYNEQF
TRBJ1-1 TRBV6-6 ASSYSTGTGTEAF